A single sample gave rise to the 14 T cell receptor beta chains below, sequenced in a study of blood T cell repertoires in COVID-19. Some clones are missing from TCRdb's copy, which holds only in-frame ones; the method was immunoSEQ multiplex PCR. The table lists nearly 400,000 clones, approximately 89% of them singletons. Material: PBMCs or T cells enriched from blood (not recorded which). All receptors derive from a woman between 25 and 40 years old who had recovered from COVID-19.

The rearrangement joins TRBV9 to TRBJ2-3; 8 bases match TRBD2. CDR1 and CDR2 (germline): SGDLS, YYNGEE. CDR3 length: 16 amino acids. The V and J ends lost 0 bases and 0 bases, in that order; junction bases with no gene match: 3. The DNA of the CDR3 is TGTGCCAGCAGCGTAGGCAGCGGGGGTAGCACAGATACGCAGTATTTT. Amino acid sequence: CASSVGSGGSTDTQYF.

In its sample, this clone was seen once. V and J are TRBV12-3 or TRBV12-4 and TRBJ1-2, with 7 bases that match TRBD1. Unmatched junction bases numbered 6, after V lost 5 bases and J lost 6 bases. There are 13 residues in the CDR3. The CDR3 region has the DNA TGTGCCAGCAGTCTCGACAGGGTGGATGGCTACACCTTC. This sequence encodes CASSLDRVDGYTF.

The chain combines TRBV25-1 with TRBJ1-1, with TRBD1 matching over 8 bases. Germline assignment: CDR1 MGHDK and CDR2 SYGVNS. V shed 6 bases and J 5 bases; nucleotides not matched to a gene: 11. This CDR3 is 15 amino acids long. This CDR3 is CASRSSTGEETEAFF. DNA of the CDR3: TGTGCCAGCAGGTCGTCGACAGGGGAGGAGACTGAAGCTTTCTTT.

The chain carries TRBV5-1 and TRBJ1-4, with TRBD1 as a possible D gene (5 bases). From germline, CDR1 is SGHRS and CDR2 YFSETQ. This CDR3 is built from 14 residues. Trimming stripped 6 bases from V and 3 bases from J, with 12 bases between. This CDR3 is CASKTGKANEKLFF. CDR3 in DNA: TGCGCCAGCAAAACAGGAAAAGCTAATGAAAAACTGTTTTTT.

The V gene is TRBV27, the J gene TRBJ2-7; TRBD2 might be the D (6 bases). Looked up from germline, CDR1 is MNHEY and CDR2 is SMNVEV (reference sequence). Trimming took off 8 bases at V and 7 bases at J, with 18 bases between the two ends. The CDR3 totals 13 residues. The CDR3 region has the DNA TGTGCCAGCTCCCCGGGTGGGGCGGGGGAGCAGTACTTC. Its translation: CASSPGGAGEQYF.

The V call is TRBV5-1, the J call TRBJ1-4; TRBD1 might be the D (6 bases). The CDR3 is made up of 16 amino acids. The ends were cut back, 0 bases at V and 7 bases at J, with 16 bases in the middle. The V gene's germline CDR1 is SGHRS and CDR2 YFSETQ. The CDR3 nucleotides are TGCGCCAGCAGCTTGGATATACGGGGGGCAGGTGAAAAACTGTTTTTT. Amino acid sequence: CASSLDIRGAGEKLFF.

The rearrangement joins TRBV18 to TRBJ1-1; 9 bases align to TRBD1. In germline, CDR1 is KGHSH, CDR2 LQKENI. CDR3 length equals 17 residues. V lost 3 bases, J lost 5 bases, and 13 bases stayed unmatched. The CDR3 reads CASSPLPFGQGRTEAFF. The CDR3 coding sequence is TGTGCCAGCTCACCGCTTCCCTTTGGACAGGGGAGGACTGAAGCTTTCTTT.

The J gene is TRBJ2-7, the V gene TRBV5-1, with TRBD1 matching 8 bases. Germline values: CDR1 SGHRS, CDR2 YFSETQ. J was trimmed by 0 bases and V by 1 base; bases with no gene match: 9. The CDR3 has 17 residues. CDR3 sequence reads: CASSLFRQGAISYEQYF. Written as DNA, the CDR3 is TGCGCCAGCAGCTTGTTTCGCCAGGGGGCTATCTCCTACGAGCAGTACTTC.

The CDR3 nucleotides are TGTGCCAGTAGTATGGGGGGGGGCCAGAGACACAATGAGCAGTTCTTC. This codes for CASSMGGGQRHNEQFF. This chain connects TRBV19 to TRBJ2-1; possible D gene TRBD2, 7 bases. This CDR3 is built from 16 residues. CDR1 is LNHDA and CDR2 is SQIVND in the germline V gene (reference sequence). The germline V and J ends were trimmed by 3 bases and 5 bases, with 17 bases remaining between them.

The chain recombines TRBV30 with TRBJ1-6; D unresolved. The germline V gene encodes CDR1 GTSNPN and CDR2 SVGIG (reference sequence). The CDR3 covers 13 residues. V gave up 5 bases and J gave up 7 bases, with 12 bases separating them. CDR3 sequence (DNA): TGTGCCTGGCATCGAGGGCAGAATTCACCCCTCCACTTT. Translation: CAWHRGQNSPLHF.

The chain carries TRBV12-3 or TRBV12-4 and TRBJ1-1; TRBD1 aligns across 7 bases. CDR3 length equals 11 residues. Losses at the gene ends were 5 bases for V and 7 bases for J; bases not matched to a gene: 1. The CDR3 is CASSNRGEAFF. CDR3 DNA: TGTGCCAGCAGTAACAGGGGTGAAGCTTTCTTT.

The chain is built from TRBV7-9 and TRBJ1-1, with D perhaps matching TRBD1 (6 bases). This CDR3 has 12 residues. The V and J ends lost 6 bases and 4 bases respectively, with 9 bases between them. Germline values: CDR1 SEHNR, CDR2 FQNEAQ (reference sequence). The CDR3 is CASREGGTEAFF. As DNA, the CDR3 is TGTGCCAGCAGGGAAGGGGGCACTGAAGCTTTCTTT.

This clone was seen once. The chain is built from TRBV7-3 and TRBJ1-5; D possibly corresponds to TRBD1 (5 bases). The V gene lost 5 bases and the J gene lost 9 bases, with 14 bases spanning the gap. The CDR3 is 13 amino acids. The germline gives CDR1 SGHTA, CDR2 FQGTGA. CDR3 DNA: TGTGCCAGCAGCCAAACCCAGGGACTGCCCCAGCATTTT. Translated: CASSQTQGLPQHF.

This rearrangement joins TRBV11-3 to TRBJ1-5; 7 bases agree with TRBD1. The CDR3 has 16 amino acids. With V trimmed by 5 bases and J by 0 bases, 7 bases remained unmatched. Looked up from germline, CDR1 is SGHNT and CDR2 is YENEEA. CDR3 sequence: CASSAHRGDSNQPQHF. In DNA form, the CDR3 reads TGTGCCAGCAGCGCCCACAGGGGCGATAGCAATCAGCCCCAGCATTTT.